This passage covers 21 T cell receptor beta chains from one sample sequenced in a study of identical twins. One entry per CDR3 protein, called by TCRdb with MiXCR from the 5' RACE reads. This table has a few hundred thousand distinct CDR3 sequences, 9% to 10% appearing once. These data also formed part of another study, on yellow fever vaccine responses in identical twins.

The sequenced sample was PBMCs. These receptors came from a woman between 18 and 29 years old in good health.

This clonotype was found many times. CDR3 region: CSAGRGLAGDEQYF. CDR3 in DNA: TGCAGTGCCGGACGGGGCTTGGCGGGAGATGAGCAGTACTTC. V is TRBV20-1 and J is TRBJ2-7; 7 positions match TRBD2. V was clipped by 6 bases and J by 7 bases; unmatched bases: 15. This CDR3 comprises 14 residues. Germline lookup yields CDR1 DFQATT and CDR2 SNEGSKA (reference sequence).

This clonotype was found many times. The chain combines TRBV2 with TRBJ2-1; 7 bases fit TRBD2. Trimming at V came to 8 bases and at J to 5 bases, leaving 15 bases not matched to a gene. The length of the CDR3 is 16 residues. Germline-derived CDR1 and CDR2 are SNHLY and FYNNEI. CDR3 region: CASAPSRTSPNNEQFF. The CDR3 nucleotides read TGTGCCAGCGCTCCCTCGAGGACTAGTCCCAACAATGAGCAGTTCTTC.

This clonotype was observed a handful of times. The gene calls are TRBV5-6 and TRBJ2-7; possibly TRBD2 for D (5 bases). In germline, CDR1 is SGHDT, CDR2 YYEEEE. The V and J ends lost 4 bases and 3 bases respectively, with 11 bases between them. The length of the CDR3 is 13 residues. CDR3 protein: CASSPRENYEQYF. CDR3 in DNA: TGTGCCAGCAGCCCTAGGGAGAACTACGAGCAGTACTTC.

The CDR3 loop is CAISESEESTDTQYF. The CDR3 nucleotides are TGTGCCATCAGTGAGTCCGAGGAGAGCACAGATACGCAGTATTTT. The chain employs TRBV10-3 and TRBJ2-3, with no clear D. The CDR3 runs 15 residues. Per germline, CDR1 ENHRY and CDR2 SYGVKD. The germline V and J ends were trimmed by 0 bases and 0 bases, with 7 bases remaining between them.

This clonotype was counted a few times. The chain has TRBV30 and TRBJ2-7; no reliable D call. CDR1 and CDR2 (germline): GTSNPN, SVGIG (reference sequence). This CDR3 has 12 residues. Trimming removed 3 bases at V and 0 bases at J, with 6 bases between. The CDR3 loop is CAWSDGSYEQYF. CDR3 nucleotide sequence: TGTGCCTGGAGCGACGGCTCCTACGAGCAGTACTTC.

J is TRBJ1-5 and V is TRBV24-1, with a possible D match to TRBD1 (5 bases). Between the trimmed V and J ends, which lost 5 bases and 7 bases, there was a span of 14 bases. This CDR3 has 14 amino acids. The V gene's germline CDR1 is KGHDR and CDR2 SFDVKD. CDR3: CATSGSGTGQPQHF. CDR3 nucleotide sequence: TGTGCCACCAGTGGAAGTGGGACGGGGCAGCCCCAGCATTTT.

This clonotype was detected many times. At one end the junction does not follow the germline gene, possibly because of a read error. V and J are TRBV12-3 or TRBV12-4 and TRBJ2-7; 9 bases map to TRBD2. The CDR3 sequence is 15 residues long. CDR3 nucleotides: TGTGCCAGCAGCTTAGGGGCGGGAGGGCCCTACGAGCAGTACTTC. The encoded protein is CASSLGAGGPYEQYF.

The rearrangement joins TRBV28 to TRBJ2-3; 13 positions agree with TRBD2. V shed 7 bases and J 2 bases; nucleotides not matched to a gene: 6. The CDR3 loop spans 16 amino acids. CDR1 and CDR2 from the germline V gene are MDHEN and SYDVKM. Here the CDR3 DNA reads TGTGCCAGCACTCGCGGGACTAGCGGGGTCACAGATACGCAGTATTTT. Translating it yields CASTRGTSGVTDTQYF.

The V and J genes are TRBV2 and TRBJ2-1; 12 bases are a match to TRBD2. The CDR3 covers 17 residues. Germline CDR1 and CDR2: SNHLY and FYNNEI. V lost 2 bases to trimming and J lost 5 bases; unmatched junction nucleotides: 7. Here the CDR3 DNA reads TGTGCCAGCAGTGAACTAGCGGGAGGGCCTAACGACAATGAGCAGTTCTTC. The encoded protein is CASSELAGGPNDNEQFF.

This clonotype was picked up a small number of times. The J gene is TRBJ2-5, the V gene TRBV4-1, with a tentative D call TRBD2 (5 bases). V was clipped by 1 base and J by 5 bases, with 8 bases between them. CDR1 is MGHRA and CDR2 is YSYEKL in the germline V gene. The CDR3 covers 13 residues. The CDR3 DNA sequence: TGCGCCAGCAGCCAAGGCGAGCGGGAGACCCAGTACTTC. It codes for CASSQGERETQYF.

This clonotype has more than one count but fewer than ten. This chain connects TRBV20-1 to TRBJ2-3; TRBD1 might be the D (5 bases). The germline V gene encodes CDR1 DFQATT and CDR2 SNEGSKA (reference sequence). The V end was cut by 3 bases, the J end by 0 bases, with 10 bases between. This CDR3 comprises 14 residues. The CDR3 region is CSASPGISTDTQYF. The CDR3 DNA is TGCAGTGCTAGTCCAGGGATAAGCACAGATACGCAGTATTTT.

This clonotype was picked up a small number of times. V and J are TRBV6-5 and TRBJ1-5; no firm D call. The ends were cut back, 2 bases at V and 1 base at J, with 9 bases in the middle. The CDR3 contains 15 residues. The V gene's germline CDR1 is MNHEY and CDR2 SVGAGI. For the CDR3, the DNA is TGTGCCAGCAGTTACAGGCCTGGGAGCAATCAGCCCCAGCATTTT. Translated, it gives CASSYRPGSNQPQHF.

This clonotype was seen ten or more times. The chain's CDR3 is CSASVFTAQIAYEQYF. In DNA, the CDR3 is TGCAGTGCTTCCGTGTTTACAGCGCAAATCGCATACGAGCAGTACTTC. The chain couples TRBV20-1 to TRBJ2-7, with no clear D. CDR1 is DFQATT and CDR2 is SNEGSKA in the germline V gene (reference sequence). V lost 5 bases and J lost 4, with 24 bases in between. The CDR3 runs 16 residues.

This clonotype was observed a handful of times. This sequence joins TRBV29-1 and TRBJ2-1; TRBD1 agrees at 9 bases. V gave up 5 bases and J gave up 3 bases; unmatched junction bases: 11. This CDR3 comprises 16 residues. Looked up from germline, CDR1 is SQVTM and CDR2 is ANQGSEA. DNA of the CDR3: TGCAGCGTTATCCCAGGGACAGGGAAAGACTACAATGAGCAGTTCTTC. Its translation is CSVIPGTGKDYNEQFF.

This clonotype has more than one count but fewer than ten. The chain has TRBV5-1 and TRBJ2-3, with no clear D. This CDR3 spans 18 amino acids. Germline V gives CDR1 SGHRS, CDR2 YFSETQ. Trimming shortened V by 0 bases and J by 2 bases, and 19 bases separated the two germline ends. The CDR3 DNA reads TGCGCCAGCAGCTTGGGTATATGGTGGGGATCTCCCACAGATACGCAGTATTTT. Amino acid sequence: CASSLGIWWGSPTDTQYF.

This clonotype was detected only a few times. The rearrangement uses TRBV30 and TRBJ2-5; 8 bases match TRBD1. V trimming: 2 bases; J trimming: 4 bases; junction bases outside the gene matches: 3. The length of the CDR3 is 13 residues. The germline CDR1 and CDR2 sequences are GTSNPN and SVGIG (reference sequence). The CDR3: CAWSWDRSETQYF. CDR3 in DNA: TGTGCCTGGAGTTGGGACAGGTCAGAGACCCAGTACTTC.

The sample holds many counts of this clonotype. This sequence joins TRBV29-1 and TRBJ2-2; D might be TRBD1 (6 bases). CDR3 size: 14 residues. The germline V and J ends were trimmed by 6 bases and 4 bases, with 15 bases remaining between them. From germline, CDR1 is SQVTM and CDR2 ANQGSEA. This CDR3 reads CSVTDRSTTGELFF. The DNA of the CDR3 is TGCAGCGTGACTGACAGGTCGACCACCGGGGAGCTGTTTTTT.

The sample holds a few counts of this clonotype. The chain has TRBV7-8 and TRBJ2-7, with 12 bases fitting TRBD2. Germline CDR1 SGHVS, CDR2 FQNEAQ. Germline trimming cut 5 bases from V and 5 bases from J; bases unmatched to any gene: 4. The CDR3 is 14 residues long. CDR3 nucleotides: TGTGCCAGCAGCCCGACTAGCGGGAGAAACGAGCAGTACTTC. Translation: CASSPTSGRNEQYF.

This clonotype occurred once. The CDR3 DNA is TGTGCCACCAGCGACACACTAGCAGATACGCAGTATTTT. It translates to CATSDTLADTQYF. The rearrangement joins TRBV24-1 to TRBJ2-3; a weak D match, TRBD2 (5 bases). Trimming took off 7 bases at V and 4 bases at J, with 11 bases between the two ends. Germline CDR1 reads KGHDR; CDR2 reads SFDVKD. The CDR3 has 13 residues.

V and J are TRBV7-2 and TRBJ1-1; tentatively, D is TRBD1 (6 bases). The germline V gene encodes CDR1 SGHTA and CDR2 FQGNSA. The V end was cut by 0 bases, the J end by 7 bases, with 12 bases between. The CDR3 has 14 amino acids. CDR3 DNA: TGTGCCAGCAGCTTAGCAGGGGGGGGCCTTGAAGCTTTCTTT. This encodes CASSLAGGGLEAFF.

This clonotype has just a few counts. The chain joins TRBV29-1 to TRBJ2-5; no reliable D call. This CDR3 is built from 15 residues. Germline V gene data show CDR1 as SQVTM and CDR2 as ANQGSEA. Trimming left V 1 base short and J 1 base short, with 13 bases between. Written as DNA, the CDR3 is TGCAGCGTTGAAGGGGTTACAGCCTCCCAAGAGACCCAGTACTTC. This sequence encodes CSVEGVTASQETQYF.